This TCR beta chain was sequenced in a study of T cells expressing NK-cell markers. Turning to this clonotype: Its specificity is not known.

TCRdb re-called the 5' RACE reads; one entry per CDR3 protein, DNA not given. This table lists approximately 550,000 distinct CDR3 sequences. Study-level points and caveats: Several of the donors carried dominant NKG2C+ clonotypes that took up about 1.0-7.0% of their CD8+ T cells.

This TCR derives from a man younger than 35 in good health. The sequenced sample consisted of blood T cells: a sorted CD56 or NKG2C T cell subset, CD4+ or CD8+ T cells, or bulk PBMC T cells (not recorded which).

The CDR3 loop is CASSVGQGTATEQFF. The V call is TRBV9, the J call TRBJ2-1; as DNA is missing, the TRBD1 call by TCRdb cannot be tested. The CDR3 spans 15 residues. CDR1 and CDR2 from the germline V gene are SGDLS and YYNGEE.